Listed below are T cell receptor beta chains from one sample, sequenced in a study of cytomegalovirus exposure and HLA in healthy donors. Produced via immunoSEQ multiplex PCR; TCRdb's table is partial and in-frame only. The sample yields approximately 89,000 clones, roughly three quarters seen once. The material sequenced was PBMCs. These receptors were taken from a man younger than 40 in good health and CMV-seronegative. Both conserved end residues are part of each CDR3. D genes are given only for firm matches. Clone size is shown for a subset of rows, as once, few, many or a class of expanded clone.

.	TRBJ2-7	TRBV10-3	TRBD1	TGTGCCATCAGCCGGACAGGTCCCGAGCAGTACTTC	CAISRTGPEQYF
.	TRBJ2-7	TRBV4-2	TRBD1	TGTGCCAGCAGCCCGGGACAGGCTACCTACGAGCAGTACTTC	CASSPGQATYEQYF
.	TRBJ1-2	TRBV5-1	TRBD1	TGCGCCAGCAGCTTGGGTGGCAGGGGGCGAAGTGACTATGGCTACACCTTC	CASSLGGRGRSDYGYTF
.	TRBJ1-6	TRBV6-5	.	TGTGCCAGCAGCCGACGAGGCGTGCGATCACCCCTCCACTTT	CASSRRGVRSPLHF
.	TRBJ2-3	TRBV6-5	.	TGTGCCAGCAGTTTCCCAAACACAGATACGCAGTATTTT	CASSFPNTDTQYF
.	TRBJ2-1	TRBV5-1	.	TGCGCCAGCAGCTTGACGGAGGCCGGGGGCTCCTACAATGAGCAGTTCTTC	CASSLTEAGGSYNEQFF
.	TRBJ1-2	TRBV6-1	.	TGTGCCAGCAGTCGACATCGAGACTATGGCTACACCTTC	CASSRHRDYGYTF
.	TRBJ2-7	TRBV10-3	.	TGTGCCATCAGTGAGCCGAACAGGGTAGGCGAGCAGTACTTC	CAISEPNRVGEQYF
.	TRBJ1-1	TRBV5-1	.	TGCGCCAGCAGCCAAGGGGTTGGGAACACTGAAGCTTTCTTT	CASSQGVGNTEAFF
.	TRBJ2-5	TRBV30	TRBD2	TGTGCCTGGAGTTTAGGGACTAGCGGGGGCACCGAGACCCAGTACTTC	CAWSLGTSGGTETQYF
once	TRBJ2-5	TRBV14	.	TGTGCCAGCAGCCCCGCGCCCAAAGAGACCCAGTACTTC	CASSPAPKETQYF